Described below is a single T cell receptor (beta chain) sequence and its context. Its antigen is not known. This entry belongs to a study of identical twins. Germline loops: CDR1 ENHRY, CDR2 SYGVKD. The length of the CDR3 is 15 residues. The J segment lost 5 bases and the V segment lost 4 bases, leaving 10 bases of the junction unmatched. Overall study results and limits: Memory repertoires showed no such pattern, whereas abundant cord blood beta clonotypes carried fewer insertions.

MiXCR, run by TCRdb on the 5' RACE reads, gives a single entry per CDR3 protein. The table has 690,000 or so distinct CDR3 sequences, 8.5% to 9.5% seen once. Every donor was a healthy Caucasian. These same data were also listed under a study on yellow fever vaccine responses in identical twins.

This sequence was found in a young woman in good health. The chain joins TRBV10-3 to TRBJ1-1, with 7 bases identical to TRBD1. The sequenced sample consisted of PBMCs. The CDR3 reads CAISGLTGMGTEAFF. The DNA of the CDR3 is TGTGCCATCAGTGGCTTGACAGGGATGGGGACTGAAGCTTTCTTT.